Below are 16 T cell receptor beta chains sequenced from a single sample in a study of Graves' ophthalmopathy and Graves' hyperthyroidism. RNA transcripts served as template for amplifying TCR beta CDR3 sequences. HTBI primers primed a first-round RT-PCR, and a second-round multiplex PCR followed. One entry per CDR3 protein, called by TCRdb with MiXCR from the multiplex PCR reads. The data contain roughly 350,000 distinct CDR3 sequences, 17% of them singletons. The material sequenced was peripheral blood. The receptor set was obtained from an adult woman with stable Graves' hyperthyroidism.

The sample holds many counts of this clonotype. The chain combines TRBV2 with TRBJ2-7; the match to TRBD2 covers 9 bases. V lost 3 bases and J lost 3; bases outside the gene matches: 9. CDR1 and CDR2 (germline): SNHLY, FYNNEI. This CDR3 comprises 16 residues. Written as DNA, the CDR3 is TGTGCCAGCAGTGATTCTCTTACTAGCGGGTACTACGAGCAGTACTTC. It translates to CASSDSLTSGYYEQYF. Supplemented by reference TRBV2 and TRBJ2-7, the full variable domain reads EPEVTQTPSHQVTQMGQEVILRCVPISNHLYFYWYRQILGQKVEFLVSFYNNEISEKSEIFDDQFSVERPDGSNFTLKIRSTKLEDSAMYFCASSDSLTSGYYEQYFGPGTRLTVT.

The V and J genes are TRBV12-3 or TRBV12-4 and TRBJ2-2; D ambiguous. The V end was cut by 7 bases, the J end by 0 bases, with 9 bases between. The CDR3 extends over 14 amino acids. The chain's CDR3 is CASIFGSNTGELFF. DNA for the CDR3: TGTGCCAGCATTTTCGGTTCGAACACCGGGGAGCTGTTTTTT.

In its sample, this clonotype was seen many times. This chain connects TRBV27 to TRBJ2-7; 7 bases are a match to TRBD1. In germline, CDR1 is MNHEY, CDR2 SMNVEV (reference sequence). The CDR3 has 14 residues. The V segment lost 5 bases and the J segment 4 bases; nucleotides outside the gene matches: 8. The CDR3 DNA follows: TGTGCCAGCAGTCTCTCCCGACAGGGATACGAGCAGTACTTC. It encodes CASSLSRQGYEQYF.

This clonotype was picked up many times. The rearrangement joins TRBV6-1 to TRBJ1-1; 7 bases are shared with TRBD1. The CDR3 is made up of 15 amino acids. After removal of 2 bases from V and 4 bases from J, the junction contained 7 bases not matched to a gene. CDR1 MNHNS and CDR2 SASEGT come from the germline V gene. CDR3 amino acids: CASSEPTGEGTEAFF. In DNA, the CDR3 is TGTGCCAGCAGTGAACCCACAGGGGAGGGCACTGAAGCTTTCTTT.

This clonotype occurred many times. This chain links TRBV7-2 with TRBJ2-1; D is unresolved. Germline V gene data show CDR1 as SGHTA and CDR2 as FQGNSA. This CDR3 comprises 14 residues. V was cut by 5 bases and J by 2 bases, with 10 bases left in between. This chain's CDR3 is CASSALGTYNEQFF. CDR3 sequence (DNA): TGTGCCAGCAGCGCGCTAGGGACCTACAATGAGCAGTTCTTC.

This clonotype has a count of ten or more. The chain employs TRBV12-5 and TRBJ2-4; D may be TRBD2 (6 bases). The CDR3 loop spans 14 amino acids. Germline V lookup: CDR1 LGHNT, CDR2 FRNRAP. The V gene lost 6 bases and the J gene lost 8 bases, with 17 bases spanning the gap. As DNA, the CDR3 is TGTGCTAGTGGGCTTGGCGGGATCATTGACATTCAGTACTTC. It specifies CASGLGGIIDIQYF. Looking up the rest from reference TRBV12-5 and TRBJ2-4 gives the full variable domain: DARVTQTPRHKVTEMGQEVTMRCQPILGHNTVFWYRQTMMQGLELLAYFRNRAPLDDSGMPKDRFSAEMPDATLATLKIQPSEPRDSAVYFCASGLGGIIDIQYFGAGTRLSVL.

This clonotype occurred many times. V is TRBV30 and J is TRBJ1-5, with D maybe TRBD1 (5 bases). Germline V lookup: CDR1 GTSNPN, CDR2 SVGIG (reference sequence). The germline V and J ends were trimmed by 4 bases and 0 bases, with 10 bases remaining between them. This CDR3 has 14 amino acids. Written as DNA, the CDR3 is TGTGCCTGGAAGCAGGGTGGTAGCAATCAGCCCCAGCATTTT. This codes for CAWKQGGSNQPQHF.

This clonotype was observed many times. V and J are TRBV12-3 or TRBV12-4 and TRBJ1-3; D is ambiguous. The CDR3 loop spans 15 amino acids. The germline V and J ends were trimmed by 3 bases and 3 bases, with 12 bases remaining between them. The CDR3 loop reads CASSFSGMDGNTIYF. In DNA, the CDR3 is TGTGCCAGCAGTTTTTCGGGGATGGATGGAAACACCATATATTTT.

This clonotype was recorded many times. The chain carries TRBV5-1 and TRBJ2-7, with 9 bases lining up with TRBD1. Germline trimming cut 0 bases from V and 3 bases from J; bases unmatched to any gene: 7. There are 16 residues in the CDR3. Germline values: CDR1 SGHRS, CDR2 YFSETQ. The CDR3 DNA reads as TGCGCCAGCAGCTTGGCAATCCCGGACAGGGGCTACGAGCAGTACTTC. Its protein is CASSLAIPDRGYEQYF.

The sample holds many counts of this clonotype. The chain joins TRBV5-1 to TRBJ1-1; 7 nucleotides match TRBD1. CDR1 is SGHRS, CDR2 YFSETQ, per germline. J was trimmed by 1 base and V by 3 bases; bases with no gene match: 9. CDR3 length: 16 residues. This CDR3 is CASSWGTENRNTEAFF. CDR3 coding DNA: TGCGCCAGCAGCTGGGGGACAGAGAATCGGAACACTGAAGCTTTCTTT.

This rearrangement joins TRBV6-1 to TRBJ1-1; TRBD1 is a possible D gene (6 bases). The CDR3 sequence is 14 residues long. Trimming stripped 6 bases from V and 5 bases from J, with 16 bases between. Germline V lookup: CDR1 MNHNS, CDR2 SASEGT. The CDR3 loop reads CASRQQGLSTEAFF. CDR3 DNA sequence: TGTGCCAGCAGACAACAGGGTCTTTCGACTGAAGCTTTCTTT.

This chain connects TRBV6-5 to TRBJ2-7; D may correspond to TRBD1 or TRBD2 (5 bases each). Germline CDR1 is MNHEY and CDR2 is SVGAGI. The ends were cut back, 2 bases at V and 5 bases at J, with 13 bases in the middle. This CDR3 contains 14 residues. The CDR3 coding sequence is TGTGCCAGCAGTTACGGGGGTTCCCCCCACGAGCAGTACTTC. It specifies CASSYGGSPHEQYF.

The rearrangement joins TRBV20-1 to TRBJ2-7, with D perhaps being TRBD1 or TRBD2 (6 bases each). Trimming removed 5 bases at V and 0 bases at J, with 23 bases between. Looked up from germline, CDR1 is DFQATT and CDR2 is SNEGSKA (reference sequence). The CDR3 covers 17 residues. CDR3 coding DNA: TGCAGTGCTGCGGGGACACTCGGAGTAGCGGTCTCCTACGAGCAGTACTTC. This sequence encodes CSAAGTLGVAVSYEQYF.

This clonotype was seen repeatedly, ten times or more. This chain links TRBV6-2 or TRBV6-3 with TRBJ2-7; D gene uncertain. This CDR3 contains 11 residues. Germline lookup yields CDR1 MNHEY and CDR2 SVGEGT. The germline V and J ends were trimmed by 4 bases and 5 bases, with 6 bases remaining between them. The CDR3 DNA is TGTGCCAGCAGTTTTACTAACGAGCAGTACTTC. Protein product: CASSFTNEQYF.

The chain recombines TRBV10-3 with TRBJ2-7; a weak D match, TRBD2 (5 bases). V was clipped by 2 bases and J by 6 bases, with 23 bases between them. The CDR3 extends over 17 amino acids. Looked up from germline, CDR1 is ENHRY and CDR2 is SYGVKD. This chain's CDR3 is CAISEVVRDTPGCEQYF. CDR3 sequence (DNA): TGTGCCATCAGTGAGGTAGTTCGCGACACTCCGGGATGCGAGCAGTACTTC.

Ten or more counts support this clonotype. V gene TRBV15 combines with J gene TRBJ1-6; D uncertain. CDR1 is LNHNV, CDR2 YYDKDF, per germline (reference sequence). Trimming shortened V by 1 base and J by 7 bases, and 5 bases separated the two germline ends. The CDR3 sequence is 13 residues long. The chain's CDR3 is CATSRVRNSPLHF. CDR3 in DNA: TGTGCCACCAGCAGAGTGAGGAATTCACCCCTCCACTTT.